This T cell receptor (beta chain) was found in a study of Ad26.COV2.S vaccination and SARS-CoV-2 variants. This CDR3 contains 13 residues. CDR1 MNHEY and CDR2 SVGAGI come from the germline V gene. The ends lost 6 bases at V and 7 bases at J; junction bases unmatched: 6. Broader study findings: Measurement of non-spike TCR breadth gave similar results in vaccine and placebo recipients. Total T cell responses were possibly underestimated by TCR breadth and depth analyses. Recipients given vaccine exceeded placebo recipients in spike-specific TCR breadth.

Assay used: immunoSEQ multiplex PCR; TCRdb lists only in-frame clones, some missing. Among about 370,000 clones, around 85% were seen once, and the ten largest hold under 3.5%. Treatment described: roughly 18 received Ad26.COV2.S at low or high dose, single or two shots; about 5 received placebo; per-sample allocation not given. Day 63 following the first vaccine or placebo injection was when the samples were taken. Ad26.COV2.S expressed prefusion-stabilized spike from the original Wuhan strain. This clone showed up just once. Its specificity is not known. This TCR was recovered from a person between 18 and 65 years old who received the Ad26.COV2.S COVID-19 vaccine or a placebo. The rearrangement uses TRBV6-5 and TRBJ1-2; 9 bases map to TRBD1. The sequenced sample was peripheral blood, obtained in a trial of Ad26.COV2.S vaccine versus placebo. The CDR3, as DNA: TGTGCCAGCAGACGCGACAGGGGGGTTGGCTACACCTTC. It codes for CASRRDRGVGYTF.